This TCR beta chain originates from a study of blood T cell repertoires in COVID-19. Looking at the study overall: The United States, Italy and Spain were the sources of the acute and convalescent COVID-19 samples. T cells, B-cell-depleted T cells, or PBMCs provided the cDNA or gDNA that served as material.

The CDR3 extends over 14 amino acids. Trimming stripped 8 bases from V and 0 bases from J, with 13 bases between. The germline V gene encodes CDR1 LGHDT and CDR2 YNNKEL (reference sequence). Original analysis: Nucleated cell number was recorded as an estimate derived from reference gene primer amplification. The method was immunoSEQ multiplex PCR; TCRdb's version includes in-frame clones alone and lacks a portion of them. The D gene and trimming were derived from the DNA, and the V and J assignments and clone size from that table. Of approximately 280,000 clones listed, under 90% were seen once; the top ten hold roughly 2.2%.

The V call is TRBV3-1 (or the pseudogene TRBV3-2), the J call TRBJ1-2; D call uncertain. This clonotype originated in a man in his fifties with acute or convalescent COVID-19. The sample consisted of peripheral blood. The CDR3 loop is CASQGRVTNYGYTF. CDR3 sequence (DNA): TGTGCCAGCCAAGGGCGGGTAACTAACTATGGCTACACCTTC.